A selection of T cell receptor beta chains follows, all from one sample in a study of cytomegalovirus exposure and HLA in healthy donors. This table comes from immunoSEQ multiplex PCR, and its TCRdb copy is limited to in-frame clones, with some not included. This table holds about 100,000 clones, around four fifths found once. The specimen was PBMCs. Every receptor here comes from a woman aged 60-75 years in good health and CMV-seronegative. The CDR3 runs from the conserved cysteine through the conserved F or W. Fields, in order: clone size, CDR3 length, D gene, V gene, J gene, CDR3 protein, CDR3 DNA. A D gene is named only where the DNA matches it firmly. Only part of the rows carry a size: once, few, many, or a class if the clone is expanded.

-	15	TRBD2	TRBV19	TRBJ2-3	CASSIWLAGTDTQYF	TGTGCCAGTAGTATATGGCTAGCGGGCACAGATACGCAGTATTTT
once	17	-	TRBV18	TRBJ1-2	CASSPWVWGGEGYGYTF	TGTGCCAGCTCACCATGGGTCTGGGGCGGCGAAGGCTATGGCTACACCTTC
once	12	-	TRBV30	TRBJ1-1	CAWRQGNTEAFF	TGTGCCTGGAGACAGGGGAACACTGAAGCTTTCTTT
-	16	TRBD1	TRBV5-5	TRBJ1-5	CASSWGTGRNAQPQHF	TGTGCCAGCAGCTGGGGGACAGGGAGAAACGCTCAGCCCCAGCATTTT
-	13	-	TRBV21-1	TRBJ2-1	CASSKAGSDEQFF	TGTGCCAGCAGCAAAGCAGGGAGCGATGAGCAGTTCTTC
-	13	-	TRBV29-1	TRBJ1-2	CSVERQGIYGYTF	TGCAGCGTTGAAAGGCAGGGGATTTATGGCTACACCTTC
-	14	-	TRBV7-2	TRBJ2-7	CASSPTQGSYEQYF	TGTGCCAGCAGCCCCACCCAGGGCTCCTACGAGCAGTACTTC
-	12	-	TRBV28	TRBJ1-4	CASSSNNEKLFF	TGTGCCAGCAGTAGCAATAATGAAAAACTGTTTTTT
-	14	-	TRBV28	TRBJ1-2	CASTIRGAGYGYTF	TGTGCCAGCACCATCAGGGGCGCTGGCTATGGCTACACCTTC
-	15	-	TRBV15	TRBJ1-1	CATSREGVVITEAFF	TGTGCCACCAGCAGAGAAGGAGTTGTGATCACTGAAGCTTTCTTT
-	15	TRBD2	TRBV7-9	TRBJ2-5	CASSLILAGVETQYF	TGTGCCAGCAGCTTAATTCTAGCGGGAGTGGAGACCCAGTACTTC
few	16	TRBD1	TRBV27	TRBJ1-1	CASSLGWTGKNTEAFF	TGTGCCAGCAGCCTAGGGTGGACAGGGAAGAACACTGAAGCTTTCTTT
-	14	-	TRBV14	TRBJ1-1	CASSQSRGNTEAFF	TGTGCCAGCAGCCAAAGTCGGGGGAACACTGAAGCTTTCTTT
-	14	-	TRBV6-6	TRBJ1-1	CASSGQGRNTEAFF	TGTGCCAGCTCGGGCCAGGGGAGGAACACTGAAGCTTTCTTT
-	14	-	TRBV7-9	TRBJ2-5	CASSNRDSQETQYF	TGTGCCAGCAGCAACCGGGACTCCCAAGAGACCCAGTACTTC
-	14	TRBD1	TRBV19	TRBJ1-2	CASKDDPGGSGYTF	TGTGCCAGTAAGGACGATCCAGGGGGCTCTGGCTACACCTTC
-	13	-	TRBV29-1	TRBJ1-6	CSVVESYNSPLHF	TGCAGCGTAGTAGAGTCCTATAATTCACCCCTCCACTTT
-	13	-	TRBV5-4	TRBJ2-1	CASSATPTNEQFF	TGTGCCAGCAGTGCAACACCAACCAATGAGCAGTTCTTC
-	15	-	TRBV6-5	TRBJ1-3	CASSYSLASGNTIYF	TGTGCCAGCAGTTACTCGTTAGCATCTGGAAACACCATATATTTT
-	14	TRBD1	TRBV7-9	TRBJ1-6	CASRVTGDNSPLHF	TGTGCCAGCAGGGTCACAGGGGATAATTCACCCCTCCACTTT
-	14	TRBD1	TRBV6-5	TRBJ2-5	CASSPTGFQETQYF	TGTGCCAGCAGTCCGACAGGGTTCCAAGAGACCCAGTACTTC
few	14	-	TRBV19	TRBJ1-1	CASSISGAPLEAFF	TGTGCCAGTAGTATTTCTGGAGCCCCGCTGGAAGCTTTCTTT
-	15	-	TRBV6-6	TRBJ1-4	CASSSLQGGREKLFF	TGTGCCAGCAGTTCGTTACAGGGCGGGAGGGAAAAACTGTTTTTT
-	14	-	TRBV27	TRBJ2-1	CASRPEVSYNEQFF	TGTGCCAGCAGGCCAGAGGTCTCCTACAATGAGCAGTTCTTC
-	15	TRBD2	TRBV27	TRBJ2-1	CASSPERGSNNEQFF	TGTGCCAGCAGTCCGGAGCGGGGATCTAACAATGAGCAGTTCTTC
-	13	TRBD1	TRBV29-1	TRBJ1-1	CSATTGLNTEAFF	TGCAGCGCTACGACAGGGCTGAACACTGAAGCTTTCTTT
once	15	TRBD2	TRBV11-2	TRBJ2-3	CASSFGGSGTDTQYF	TGTGCCAGCAGCTTTGGCGGGAGCGGGACAGATACGCAGTATTTT
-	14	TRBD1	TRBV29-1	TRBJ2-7	CSAGQGISSYEQYF	TGCAGCGCAGGACAGGGGATAAGCTCCTACGAGCAGTACTTC
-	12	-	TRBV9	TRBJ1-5	CASSVGSGPQHF	TGTGCCAGCAGCGTAGGTTCGGGGCCCCAGCATTTT
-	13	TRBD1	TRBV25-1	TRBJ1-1	CASSRDSYTEAFF	TGTGCCAGCAGCCGGGACAGCTACACTGAAGCTTTCTTT
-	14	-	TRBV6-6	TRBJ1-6	CASSYGQPDSPLHF	TGTGCCAGCAGTTATGGACAGCCGGATTCACCCCTCCACTTT
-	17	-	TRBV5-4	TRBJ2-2	CASSLGGRGADTGELFF	TGTGCCAGCAGCTTGGGAGGTCGGGGGGCGGACACCGGGGAGCTGTTTTTT
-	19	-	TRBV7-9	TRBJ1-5	CASSFLRPFIPGWSQPQHF	TGTGCCAGCAGCTTCCTAAGGCCCTTTATCCCTGGGTGGAGTCAGCCCCAGCATTTT
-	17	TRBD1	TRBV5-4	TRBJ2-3	CASSETGGAEITDTQYF	TGTGCCAGCAGCGAGACAGGGGGCGCGGAGATCACAGATACGCAGTATTTT
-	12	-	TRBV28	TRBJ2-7	CASTGQTYEQYF	TGTGCCTCGACGGGACAAACCTACGAGCAGTACTTC
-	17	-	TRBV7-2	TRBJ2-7	CASSVVHRTGGFYEQYF	TGTGCCAGCAGCGTAGTCCACCGGACGGGGGGCTTCTACGAGCAGTACTTC
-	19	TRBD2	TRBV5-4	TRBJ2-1	CASSLASGGGPLRYNEQFF	TGTGCCAGCAGCTTGGCCTCCGGGGGAGGGCCGCTCCGTTACAATGAGCAGTTCTTC
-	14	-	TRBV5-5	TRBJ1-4	CASSPMTNSEKLFF	TGTGCCAGCAGCCCCATGACAAATAGTGAAAAACTGTTTTTT
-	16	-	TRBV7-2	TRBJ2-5	CASSLADVTGQETQYF	TGTGCCAGCAGCTTAGCGGACGTTACGGGACAAGAGACCCAGTACTTC
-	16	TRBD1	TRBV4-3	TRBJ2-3	CASSQERDRYTDTQYF	TGCGCCAGCAGCCAAGAGAGGGACAGGTACACAGATACGCAGTATTTT
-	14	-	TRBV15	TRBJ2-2	CATSSIRVGGELFF	TGTGCCACCAGCAGCATCAGGGTTGGCGGGGAGCTGTTTTTT
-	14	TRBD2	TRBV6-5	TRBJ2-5	CASSPLAGGETQYF	TGTGCCAGCAGTCCACTAGCGGGAGGGGAGACCCAGTACTTC
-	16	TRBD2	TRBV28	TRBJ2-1	CASSLDGLAGRGEQFF	TGTGCCAGCAGCCTCGACGGACTAGCGGGAAGAGGTGAGCAGTTCTTC
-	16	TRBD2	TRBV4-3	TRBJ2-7	CASSQDKWSGVVEQYF	TGCGCCAGCAGCCAAGATAAGTGGAGCGGGGTGGTCGAGCAGTACTTC
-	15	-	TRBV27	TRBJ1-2	CASSSPTTGVDGYTF	TGTGCCAGCAGTTCCCCGACGACAGGCGTCGACGGCTACACCTTC
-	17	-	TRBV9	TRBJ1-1	CASSVAPGVLSNTEAFF	TGTGCCAGCAGCGTAGCGCCAGGGGTGTTATCGAACACTGAAGCTTTCTTT
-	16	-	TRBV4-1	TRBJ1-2	CASSQAPDRANYGYTF	TGCGCCAGCAGCCAAGCCCCGGACAGAGCTAACTATGGCTACACCTTC
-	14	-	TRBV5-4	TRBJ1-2	CASTNRVGIFGYTF	TGTGCCAGCACCAACAGGGTGGGGATATTTGGCTACACCTTC
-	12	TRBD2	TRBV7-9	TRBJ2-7	CASRAGGYEQYF	TGTGCCAGCAGGGCGGGGGGCTACGAGCAGTACTTC
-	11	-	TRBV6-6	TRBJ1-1	CASSIATEAFF	TGTGCCAGCAGCATAGCTACTGAAGCTTTCTTT
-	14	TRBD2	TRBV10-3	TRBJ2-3	CATTSGAITDTQYF	TGTGCCACGACTAGCGGGGCCATCACAGATACGCAGTATTTT
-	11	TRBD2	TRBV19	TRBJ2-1	CASLAGGEQFF	TGTGCCAGTTTAGCGGGGGGTGAGCAGTTCTTC
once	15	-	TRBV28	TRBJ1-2	CASSSPIQANYGYTF	TGTGCCAGCAGTTCCCCAATCCAGGCTAACTATGGCTACACCTTC
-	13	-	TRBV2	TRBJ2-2	CASTLSHTGELFF	TGTGCCAGCACCCTCAGTCATACCGGGGAGCTGTTTTTT
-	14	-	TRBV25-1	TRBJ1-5	CASEPQEGHQPQHF	TGTGCCAGCGAGCCACAGGAGGGCCATCAGCCCCAGCATTTT
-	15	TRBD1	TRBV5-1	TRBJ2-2	CASSLRDRAPGELFF	TGCGCCAGCAGCTTGAGGGACAGGGCTCCTGGGGAGCTGTTTTTT